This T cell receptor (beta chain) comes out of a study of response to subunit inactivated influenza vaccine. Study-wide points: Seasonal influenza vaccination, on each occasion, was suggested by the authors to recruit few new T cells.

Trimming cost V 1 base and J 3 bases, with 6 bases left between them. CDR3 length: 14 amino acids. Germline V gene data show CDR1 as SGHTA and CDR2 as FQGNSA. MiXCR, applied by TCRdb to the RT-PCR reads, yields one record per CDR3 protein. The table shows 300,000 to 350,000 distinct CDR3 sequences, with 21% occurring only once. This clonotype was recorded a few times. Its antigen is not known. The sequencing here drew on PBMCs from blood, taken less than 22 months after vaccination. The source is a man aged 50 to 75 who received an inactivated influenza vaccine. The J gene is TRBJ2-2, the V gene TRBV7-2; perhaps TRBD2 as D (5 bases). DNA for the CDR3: TGTGCCAGCAGCTTAGGAGGGTACACCGGGGAGCTGTTTTTT. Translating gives CASSLGGYTGELFF.